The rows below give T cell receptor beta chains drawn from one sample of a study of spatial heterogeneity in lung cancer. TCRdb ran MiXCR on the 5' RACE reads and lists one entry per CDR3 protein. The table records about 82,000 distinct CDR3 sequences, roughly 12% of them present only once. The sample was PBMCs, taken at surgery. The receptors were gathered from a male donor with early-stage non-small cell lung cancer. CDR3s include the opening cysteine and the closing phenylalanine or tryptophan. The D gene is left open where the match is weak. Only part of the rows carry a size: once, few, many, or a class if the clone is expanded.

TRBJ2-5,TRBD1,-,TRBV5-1,CASSLDRDPRETQYF,TGCGCCAGCAGCTTAGACAGGGACCCAAGGGAGACCCAGTACTTC
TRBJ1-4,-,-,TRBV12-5,CASGSQGWQEKLFF,TGTGCTAGTGGTTCGCAGGGTTGGCAGGAAAAACTGTTTTTT
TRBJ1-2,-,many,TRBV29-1,CSVGGNHYGYTF,TGCAGCGTTGGCGGGAATCACTATGGCTACACCTTC
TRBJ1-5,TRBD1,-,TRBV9,CASSVEAGGVGRPQHF,TGTGCCAGCAGCGTAGAGGCAGGGGGCGTCGGGAGGCCCCAGCATTTT
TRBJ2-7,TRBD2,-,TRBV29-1,CSARSGGSSYEQYF,TGCAGCGCTCGCAGCGGCGGGAGTTCTTACGAGCAGTACTTC
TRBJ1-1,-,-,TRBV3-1,CASSQGQNLNTEAFF,TGTGCCAGCAGCCAAGGTCAGAATCTGAACACTGAAGCTTTCTTT
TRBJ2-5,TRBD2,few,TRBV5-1,CASSLAAGDRETQYF,TGCGCCAGCAGCTTGGCGGCGGGGGATAGGGAGACCCAGTACTTC
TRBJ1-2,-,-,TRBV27,CASSLSGAGDYGYTF,TGTGCCAGCAGTTTATCGGGAGCGGGGGACTATGGCTACACCTTC
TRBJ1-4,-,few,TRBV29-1,CSVEEGGEKLFF,TGCAGCGTTGAAGAGGGTGGGGAAAAACTGTTTTTT
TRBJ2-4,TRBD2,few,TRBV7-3,CASSPDGRAKNIQYF,TGTGCCAGCAGCCCAGACGGGAGGGCCAAAAACATTCAGTACTTC